These 24 T cell receptor beta chains were sequenced from one sample in a study of blood T cell repertoires in COVID-19. Produced via immunoSEQ multiplex PCR; TCRdb's table is partial and in-frame only. The table records over 300,000 clones, around 89% of them present only once. The sequenced sample was PBMCs or T cells enriched from blood (not recorded which). These receptor sequences come from a woman aged 25 to 39 with acute COVID-19.

The J gene is TRBJ1-2, the V gene TRBV2; D may be TRBD1 (5 bases). This CDR3 is built from 14 residues. V shed 8 bases and J shed 6 bases, with 19 bases lying between them. The germline gives CDR1 SNHLY, CDR2 FYNNEI. The CDR3 sequence is CASLRQSYTDGYTF. The CDR3 nucleotides are TGTGCCAGCCTTAGACAGTCATATACTGATGGCTACACCTTC.

About this clone itself: Mismatch with germline at one junction end may stem from a read error. The chain has TRBV6-1 and TRBJ1-5, with a possible D match to TRBD1 (5 bases). Germline-derived CDR1 and CDR2 are MNHNS and SASEGT. The CDR3 has 16 amino acids. CDR3 amino acids: CASSEARAGHNQPQHF. The CDR3 bases are TGTGCCAGCAGCGAAGCCCGCGCAGGGCACAATCAGCCCCAGCATTTT.

The chain is built from TRBV27 and TRBJ2-2; maybe TRBD2 (6 bases). The CDR3 totals 19 residues. CDR1 is MNHEY and CDR2 is SMNVEV in the germline V gene (reference sequence). Trimming took off 5 bases at V and 0 bases at J, with 22 bases between the two ends. This CDR3 reads CASSIWGVGPRSNTGELFF. The CDR3 DNA reads as TGTGCCAGCAGTATCTGGGGGGTAGGACCGCGCTCGAACACCGGGGAGCTGTTTTTT.

In this sample, this clone turned up once. The same CDR3 can be traced to other DNA sequences in this sample. The V and J genes are TRBV9 and TRBJ1-1, with D unresolved. V was shortened by 0 bases and J by 2 bases, with 5 bases between the two germline ends. Germline V gene data show CDR1 as SGDLS and CDR2 as YYNGEE. CDR3 length equals 13 residues. CDR3 loop: CASSVAVNTEAFF. The CDR3 bases are TGTGCCAGCAGCGTAGCAGTTAACACTGAAGCTTTCTTT.

The gene calls are TRBV30 and TRBJ2-3; 7 nucleotides line up with TRBD2. This CDR3 is built from 15 residues. J gave up 3 bases and V 0 bases, and 6 bases lay outside the gene matches. Germline lookup yields CDR1 GTSNPN and CDR2 SVGIG (reference sequence). The CDR3 DNA reads TGTGCCTGGAGTGTCGGGGCGGGGGTAACAGATACGCAGTATTTT. Protein: CAWSVGAGVTDTQYF.

The V and J genes are TRBV11-2 and TRBJ1-5, with a tentative D call TRBD1 (6 bases). The germline V gene has CDR1 SGHAT and CDR2 FQNNGV. V lost 1 base to trimming and J lost 6 bases, with 16 bases between them. The CDR3 consists of 16 residues. Here the CDR3 DNA reads TGTGCCAGCAGCTTAGGCAGGGGCAGGGTAGGTCAGCCCCAGCATTTT. Residues: CASSLGRGRVGQPQHF. The whole variable domain, remainder taken from reference TRBV11-2 and TRBJ1-5, is EAGVAQSPRYKIIEKRQSVAFWCNPISGHATLYWYQQILGQGPKLLIQFQNNGVVDDSQLPKDRFSAERLKGVDSTLKIQPAKLEDSAVYLCASSLGRGRVGQPQHFGDGTRLSIL.

The J gene is TRBJ2-3, the V gene TRBV6-5, with 11 bases that match TRBD2. CDR3 length: 14 amino acids. The germline V gene encodes CDR1 MNHEY and CDR2 SVGAGI. V lost 9 bases and J lost 5; bases outside the gene matches: 7. CDR3 sequence (DNA): TGTGCCAGTGTTGGACTAGCGGGCGGAGATACGCAGTATTTT. This sequence encodes CASVGLAGGDTQYF.

CDR3 protein: CASSDVGGYNEQFF. The DNA for the CDR3 is TGTGCCAGCAGTGACGTTGGGGGGTACAATGAGCAGTTCTTC. V gene TRBV25-1 combines with J gene TRBJ2-1, with a tentative D call TRBD2 (6 bases). Germline CDR1 MGHDK, CDR2 SYGVNS. Trimming pared 3 bases from V and 4 bases from J, leaving 10 bases between. CDR3 length: 14 residues.

This chain joins TRBV5-1 and TRBJ1-1, with TRBD1 matching over 7 bases. The CDR3 consists of 16 residues. Germline CDR1 is SGHRS and CDR2 is YFSETQ. Germline trimming cut 0 bases from V and 0 bases from J; bases unmatched to any gene: 5. CDR3 sequence: CASSLVQGGMNTEAFF. The CDR3 nucleotides are TGCGCCAGCAGCTTGGTGCAGGGGGGAATGAACACTGAAGCTTTCTTT.

The chain employs TRBV6-5 and TRBJ2-7; tentative D call: TRBD2 (6 bases). This CDR3 comprises 14 residues. Germline CDR1 and CDR2: MNHEY and SVGAGI. Trimming took 2 bases from V and 2 from J, leaving 10 bases between them. Here the CDR3 DNA reads TGTGCCAGCAGTTACGGGACTTTAACCTACGAGCAGTACTTC. Amino acid sequence: CASSYGTLTYEQYF.

This rearrangement joins TRBV19 to TRBJ1-2; TRBD1 matches at 11 bases. This CDR3 region has 16 residues. J was trimmed by 4 bases and V by 5 bases; bases with no gene match: 9. The V gene's germline CDR1 is LNHDA and CDR2 SQIVND (reference sequence). CDR3 nucleotide sequence: TGTGCCAGTAGTTCGACCGGACAGGGGGCTAGCTATGGCTACACCTTC. Amino acids: CASSSTGQGASYGYTF.

The rearrangement uses TRBV5-1 and TRBJ2-5; D remains unclear. Deletions cut 4 bases from V and 5 bases from J, with 21 bases between. This CDR3 spans 16 amino acids. Germline V gene data show CDR1 as SGHRS and CDR2 as YFSETQ. The chain's CDR3 is CASSAVEVDLGETQYF. CDR3 DNA: TGCGCCAGCAGCGCCGTTGAGGTCGACCTTGGGGAGACCCAGTACTTC. Together with reference TRBV5-1 and TRBJ2-5, the CDR3 gives the full variable domain: KAGVTQTPRYLIKTRGQQVTLSCSPISGHRSVSWYQQTPGQGLQFLFEYFSETQRNKGNFPGRFSGRQFSNSRSEMNVSTLELGDSALYLCASSAVEVDLGETQYFGPGTRLLVL.

The chain uses TRBV18 and TRBJ1-4, with 11 nucleotides matching TRBD1. The CDR3 totals 19 residues. The V gene end was trimmed by 0 bases and the J gene end by 2 bases; junction bases not matched to a gene: 8. Germline V gene sequence: CDR1 KGHSH, CDR2 LQKENI. CDR3 in amino acids: CASSPPLGTGGATNEKLFF. The DNA for the CDR3 is TGTGCCAGCTCACCACCACTCGGGACAGGGGGAGCGACTAATGAAAAACTGTTTTTT.

The gene calls are TRBV11-2 and TRBJ1-1; TRBD1 agrees at 7 bases. This CDR3 is built from 18 residues. CDR1 SGHAT and CDR2 FQNNGV come from the germline V gene. Trimming cost V 0 bases and J 1 base; bases outside gene matches: 11. CDR3 loop: CASSLDGSREGANTEAFF. The CDR3 coding sequence is TGTGCCAGCAGCTTAGATGGGAGTCGGGAGGGGGCGAACACTGAAGCTTTCTTT.

The sample holds a few counts of this clone. The V and J genes are TRBV11-1 and TRBJ2-7; TRBD1 agrees at 8 bases. Trimming took 0 bases from V and 5 from J; bases not matched to a gene: 12. From germline, CDR1 is SGHAT and CDR2 FQDESV (reference sequence). The CDR3 contains 17 residues. The CDR3 here is CASSLAVYPGQGNEQYF. The CDR3, as DNA: TGTGCCAGCAGCTTAGCGGTTTACCCCGGACAGGGAAACGAGCAGTACTTC.

The chain couples TRBV6-5 to TRBJ2-2, with 8 bases identical to TRBD1. CDR1 and CDR2 from the germline V gene are MNHEY and SVGAGI. J lost 3 bases, V lost 10 bases, and 7 bases had no gene match. The length of the CDR3 is 14 residues. DNA for the CDR3: TGTGCCACCTCTCAGGGGGCCTACACCGGGGAGCTGTTTTTT. Translated: CATSQGAYTGELFF.

V is TRBV11-1 and J is TRBJ1-4, with D possibly matching TRBD1 (5 bases). Trimming removed 5 bases from V and 8 bases from J, with 18 bases in between. CDR3 length: 15 amino acids. CDR1 is SGHAT and CDR2 is FQDESV in the germline V gene (reference sequence). CDR3 coding DNA: TGTGCCAGCAGCCCTAGGACAAACCCTGGCGAAAAACTGTTTTTT. It is translated as CASSPRTNPGEKLFF.

About this clone: Within the sample, other DNA sequences also encode this same CDR3. The chain carries TRBV2 and TRBJ1-1, with D unclear. Germline CDR1 and CDR2: SNHLY and FYNNEI. Trimming took 0 bases from V and 1 from J, leaving 6 bases between them. CDR3 length equals 14 residues. The CDR3 bases are TGTGCCAGCAGTGAAGCAGGCGGGAACACTGAAGCTTTCTTT. Translating gives CASSEAGGNTEAFF.

A word on this clone: The same CDR3 also results from other DNA sequences found in this sample. The chain couples TRBV5-1 to TRBJ2-3, with TRBD2 identical over 11 bases. The CDR3 loop spans 16 amino acids. Losses at the gene ends were 0 bases for V and 5 bases for J; bases not matched to a gene: 5. The germline V gene has CDR1 SGHRS and CDR2 YFSETQ. CDR3 sequence: CASSLDSGGAGDTQYF. The CDR3 DNA reads as TGCGCCAGCAGCTTGGATAGCGGGGGGGCTGGAGATACGCAGTATTTT.

This chain links TRBV7-8 with TRBJ1-2; the D is unclear. In germline, CDR1 is SGHVS, CDR2 FQNEAQ. The CDR3 runs 14 residues. Trimming took off 0 bases at V and 7 bases at J, with 12 bases between the two ends. In DNA, the CDR3 is TGTGCCAGCAGCTTAGCCGACGGGGTCGGTGGCTACACCTTC. Amino acids: CASSLADGVGGYTF.

This chain joins TRBV5-1 and TRBJ1-3, with TRBD1 identical over 8 bases. The V gene's germline CDR1 is SGHRS and CDR2 YFSETQ. This CDR3 contains 16 residues. The V segment lost 0 bases and the J segment 2 bases; nucleotides outside the gene matches: 4. As DNA, the CDR3 is TGCGCCAGCAGCTTGGTGCAGGGGGCCGCTGGAAACACCATATATTTT. This gives the protein CASSLVQGAAGNTIYF.

J is TRBJ1-6 and V is TRBV9; D not resolved. The CDR3 sequence is 15 residues long. Germline assignment: CDR1 SGDLS and CDR2 YYNGEE. The ends were cut back, 0 bases at V and 9 bases at J, with 13 bases in the middle. The CDR3 nucleotides read TGTGCCAGCAGCGTAGGCGAGGGAGATGTTTCACCCCTCCACTTT. Its protein is CASSVGEGDVSPLHF.

The DNA for the CDR3 is TGTGCTAGCTCTCCAGGGGGCGCATCGCAGTATTTT. This gives the protein CASSPGGASQYF. The chain carries TRBV12-5 and TRBJ2-3; 8 bases align to TRBD1. CDR1 is LGHNT and CDR2 is FRNRAP in the germline V gene. The V and J ends lost 9 bases and 10 bases, in that order; junction bases with no gene match: 9. This CDR3 is 12 amino acids long.

The rearrangement links TRBV11-2 to TRBJ1-6; 8 bases map to TRBD1. The CDR3 covers 15 residues. The V and J ends lost 5 bases and 6 bases, in that order; junction bases with no gene match: 6. The germline V gene has CDR1 SGHAT and CDR2 FQNNGV. The CDR3 coding sequence is TGTGCCAGCAGCACCCGGGACAGGCCTAATTCACCCCTCCACTTT. Its protein is CASSTRDRPNSPLHF.